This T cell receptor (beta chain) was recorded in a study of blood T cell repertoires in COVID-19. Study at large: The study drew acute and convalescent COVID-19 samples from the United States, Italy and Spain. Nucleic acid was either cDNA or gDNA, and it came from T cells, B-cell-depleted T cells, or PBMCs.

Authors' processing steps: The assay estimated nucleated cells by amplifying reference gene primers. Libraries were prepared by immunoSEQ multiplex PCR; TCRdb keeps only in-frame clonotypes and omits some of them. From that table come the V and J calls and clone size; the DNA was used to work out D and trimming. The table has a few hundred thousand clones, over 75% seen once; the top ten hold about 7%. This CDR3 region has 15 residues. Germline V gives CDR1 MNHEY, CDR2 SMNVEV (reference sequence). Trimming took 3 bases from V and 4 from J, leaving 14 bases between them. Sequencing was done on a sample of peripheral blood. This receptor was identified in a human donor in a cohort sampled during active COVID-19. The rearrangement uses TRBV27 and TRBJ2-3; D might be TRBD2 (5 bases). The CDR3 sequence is CASSLLATVADTQYF. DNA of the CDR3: TGTGCCAGCAGTTTGCTAGCAACCGTCGCAGATACGCAGTATTTT.